This TCR beta chain derives from a study of cytomegalovirus exposure and HLA in healthy donors. Study-wide findings and caveats: When a later analysis compared HLA-associated TCR beta chains with equally common others, the HLA-associated chains turned out to be more clonally expanded and to have lower generation probabilities. Later analysis identified a missense DCLRE1C variant that was linked to TCR beta V- and J-gene trimming. Data from an earlier analysis indicated that most TCR beta V segments were productive either about 90% or about 30% of the time.

The germline CDR1 and CDR2 sequences are SEHNR and FQNEAQ (reference sequence). V lost 6 bases and J 3 bases, leaving 6 bases between the germline ends. The CDR3 has 11 amino acids. In nominal health when sampled, donors likely had unrecorded immune exposures nonetheless. The PCR used 60 Vbeta and 13 Jbeta primers. Clones were read by immunoSEQ multiplex PCR, and TCRdb kept only the in-frame ones, dropping some. The sample has 250,000 to 300,000 clones; about four fifths are singletons. This clone was seen a single time. Its antigen is unknown. Material for sequencing was PBMCs. This receptor was obtained from a woman in her thirties or forties in good health and CMV-seropositive. The V call is TRBV7-9, the J call TRBJ2-7; TRBD1 might be the D (5 bases). Written as DNA, the CDR3 is TGTGCCAGCAGTAGGGGCTACGAGCAGTACTTC. Its translation: CASSRGYEQYF.